These 9 T cell receptor beta chains originate from one sample sequenced in a study of blood T cell repertoires in COVID-19. Profiled with immunoSEQ multiplex PCR; TCRdb holds only in-frame clones, not every one. The table records 60,000 to 75,000 clones, around 76% of them present only once. The sample consisted of peripheral blood. These TCRs come from a woman older than 75 with acute or convalescent COVID-19.

J is TRBJ1-1 and V is TRBV2; 7 nucleotides line up with TRBD1. The CDR3 covers 13 residues. The germline gives CDR1 SNHLY, CDR2 FYNNEI. V shed 6 bases and J 4 bases; nucleotides not matched to a gene: 5. The CDR3 here is CASRRDSSTEAFF. As DNA, the CDR3 is TGTGCCAGCAGGAGGGACAGTAGCACTGAAGCTTTCTTT.

This chain uses TRBV12-5 with TRBJ2-7, with TRBD2 matching 8 bases. Trimming removed 5 bases from V and 5 bases from J; junction bases left unmatched: 8. CDR3 length equals 14 residues. The V gene's germline CDR1 is LGHNT and CDR2 FRNRAP. CDR3 residues: CASGPRAGDHEQYF. The CDR3, as DNA: TGTGCTAGTGGTCCCCGAGCGGGAGACCACGAGCAGTACTTC.

J is TRBJ1-2 and V is TRBV6-5; TRBD1 agrees at 10 bases. CDR1 and CDR2 from the germline V gene are MNHEY and SVGAGI. The CDR3 has 13 amino acids. The junction had 5 bases not matched to a gene; V was cut back by 8 bases and J by 5 bases. The CDR3 nucleotides read TGTGCCAGCGGGGACAGGGGAGGGTATGGCTACACCTTC. Protein product: CASGDRGGYGYTF.

The chain is built from TRBV6-5 and TRBJ1-5; D possibly corresponds to TRBD1 (6 bases). Per the germline V gene, CDR1 is MNHEY and CDR2 is SVGAGI. The CDR3 spans 14 residues. Between the trimmed V and J ends, which lost 6 bases and 4 bases, there was a span of 13 bases. In DNA form, the CDR3 reads TGTGCCAGCAGCCCCGGACAGATAAATCAGCCCCAGCATTTT. The encoded protein is CASSPGQINQPQHF.

The rearrangement joins TRBV19 to TRBJ2-3; 11 bases agree with TRBD1. This CDR3 contains 17 residues. Germline CDR1 is LNHDA and CDR2 is SQIVND (reference sequence). The ends lost 3 bases at V and 0 bases at J; junction bases unmatched: 5. The chain's CDR3 is CASSIGTGGWSTDTQYF. Written as DNA, the CDR3 is TGTGCCAGTAGTATCGGGACAGGGGGTTGGAGCACAGATACGCAGTATTTT. Complete variable domain (other parts from reference TRBV19 and TRBJ2-3): DGGITQSPKYLFRKEGQNVTLSCEQNLNHDAMYWYRQDPGQGLRLIYYSQIVNDFQKGDIAEGYSVSREKKESFPLTVTSAQKNPTAFYLCASSIGTGGWSTDTQYFGPGTRLTVL.

The V and J genes are TRBV2 and TRBJ1-2; no definite D call. CDR1 and CDR2 from the germline V gene are SNHLY and FYNNEI. Trimming took off 7 bases at V and 7 bases at J, with 22 bases between the two ends. The CDR3 contains 15 residues. CDR3 coding DNA: TGTGCCAGCACCCCATCGAATGAGGGCCTGGGTGGCTACACCTTC. It encodes CASTPSNEGLGGYTF. Drawing the rest from reference TRBV2 and TRBJ1-2, the complete variable domain is EPEVTQTPSHQVTQMGQEVILRCVPISNHLYFYWYRQILGQKVEFLVSFYNNEISEKSEIFDDQFSVERPDGSNFTLKIRSTKLEDSAMYFCASTPSNEGLGGYTFGSGTRLTVV.

The gene calls are TRBV6-1 and TRBJ2-4, with 7 positions matching TRBD1. The ends lost 0 bases at V and 5 bases at J; junction bases unmatched: 10. The CDR3 totals 17 residues. Looked up from germline, CDR1 is MNHNS and CDR2 is SASEGT. CDR3 loop: CASSEAMAGGTQNIQYF. In nucleotides, the CDR3 is TGTGCCAGCAGTGAAGCGATGGCAGGGGGTACCCAAAACATTCAGTACTTC.

The V call is TRBV5-4, the J call TRBJ2-1; 10 bases are shared with TRBD2. The length of the CDR3 is 19 residues. Germline loops: CDR1 SGHNT, CDR2 YYREEE (reference sequence). Germline trimming cut 4 bases from V and 8 bases from J; bases unmatched to any gene: 21. In DNA, the CDR3 is TGTGCCAGCAGCCCGACTTTCCAGCGGGAGGGTCCAAAGGCGGATGAGCAGTTCTTC. It translates to CASSPTFQREGPKADEQFF.

V gene TRBV6-5 combines with J gene TRBJ1-6; tentative D call: TRBD1 (6 bases). The germline V gene encodes CDR1 MNHEY and CDR2 SVGAGI. The CDR3 loop spans 12 amino acids. Trimming took off 6 bases at V and 7 bases at J, with 7 bases between the two ends. The CDR3 is CASRGQNSPLHF. The CDR3 DNA follows: TGTGCCAGCAGGGGACAAAATTCACCCCTCCACTTT.